The sequence of this T cell receptor beta chain was determined in a study of blood T cells in healthy people across ages. This clonotype was found many times. A J-beta primer mix and a sample-barcoded 5' primer were used in a second PCR of roughly 6 to 11 cycles. TCRdb ran MiXCR on the 5' RACE reads and lists one entry per CDR3 protein. The sample records around 1.7 million distinct CDR3 sequences, approximately 28% being singletons. The donors, healthy Caucasians from Russia, were aged about 6 to 95. There are 16 residues in the CDR3. V was shortened by 1 base and J by 1 base, with 14 bases between the two germline ends.

The chain uses TRBV12-3 or TRBV12-4 and TRBJ2-7; D is perhaps TRBD1 (6 bases). Sequenced material: blood. The clonotype originates from a woman in her twenties or thirties in good health. CDR3 loop: CASSLVGRGRSYEQYF. The CDR3 DNA is TGTGCCAGCAGTTTAGTGGGCAGGGGAAGATCCTACGAGCAGTACTTC.